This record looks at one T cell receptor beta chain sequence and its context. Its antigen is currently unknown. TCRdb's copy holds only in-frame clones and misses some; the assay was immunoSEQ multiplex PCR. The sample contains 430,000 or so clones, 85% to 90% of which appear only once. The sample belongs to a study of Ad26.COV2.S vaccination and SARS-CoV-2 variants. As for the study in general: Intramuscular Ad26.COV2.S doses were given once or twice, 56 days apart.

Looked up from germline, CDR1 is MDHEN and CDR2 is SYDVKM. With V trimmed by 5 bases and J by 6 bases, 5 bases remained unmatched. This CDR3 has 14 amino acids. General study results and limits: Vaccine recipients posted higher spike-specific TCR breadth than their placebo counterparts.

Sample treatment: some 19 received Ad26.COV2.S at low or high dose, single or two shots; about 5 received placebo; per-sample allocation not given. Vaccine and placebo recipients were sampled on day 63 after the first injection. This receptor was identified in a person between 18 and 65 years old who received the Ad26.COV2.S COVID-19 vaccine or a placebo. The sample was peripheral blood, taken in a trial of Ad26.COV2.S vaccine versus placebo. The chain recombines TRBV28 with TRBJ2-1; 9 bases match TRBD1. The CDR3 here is CASSPSDRGNEQFF. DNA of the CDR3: TGTGCCAGCAGTCCTTCGGACAGGGGCAATGAGCAGTTCTTC.